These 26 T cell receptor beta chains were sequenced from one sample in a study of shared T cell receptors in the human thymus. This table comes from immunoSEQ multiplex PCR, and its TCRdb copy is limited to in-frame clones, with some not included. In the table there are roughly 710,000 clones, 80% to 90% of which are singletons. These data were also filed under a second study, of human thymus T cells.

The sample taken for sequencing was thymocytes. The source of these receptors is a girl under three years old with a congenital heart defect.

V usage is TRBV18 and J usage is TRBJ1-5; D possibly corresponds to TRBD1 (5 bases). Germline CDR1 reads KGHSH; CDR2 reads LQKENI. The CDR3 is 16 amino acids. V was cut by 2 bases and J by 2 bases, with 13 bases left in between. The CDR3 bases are TGTGCCAGCTCACCAGACAGAGAGAAGGGCAATCAGCCCCAGCATTTT. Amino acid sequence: CASSPDREKGNQPQHF.

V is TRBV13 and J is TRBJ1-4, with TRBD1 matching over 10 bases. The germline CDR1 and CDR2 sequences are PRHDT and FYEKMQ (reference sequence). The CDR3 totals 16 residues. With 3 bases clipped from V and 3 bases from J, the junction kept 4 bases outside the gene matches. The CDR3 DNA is TGTGCCAGCAGCTTCACAGACAGGGGGCCTAATGAAAAACTGTTTTTT. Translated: CASSFTDRGPNEKLFF.

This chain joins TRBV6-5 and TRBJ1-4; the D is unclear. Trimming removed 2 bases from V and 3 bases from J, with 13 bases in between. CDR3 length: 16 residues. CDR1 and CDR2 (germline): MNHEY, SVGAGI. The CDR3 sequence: CASSYRGPVPNEKLFF. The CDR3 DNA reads TGTGCCAGCAGTTACAGAGGTCCGGTGCCTAATGAAAAACTGTTTTTT.

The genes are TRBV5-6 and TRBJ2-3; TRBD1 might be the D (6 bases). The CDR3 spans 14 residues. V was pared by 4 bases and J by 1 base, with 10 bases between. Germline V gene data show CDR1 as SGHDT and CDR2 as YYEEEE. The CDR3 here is CASSRWTGTDTQYF. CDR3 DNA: TGTGCCAGCAGCCGCTGGACAGGCACAGATACGCAGTATTTT.

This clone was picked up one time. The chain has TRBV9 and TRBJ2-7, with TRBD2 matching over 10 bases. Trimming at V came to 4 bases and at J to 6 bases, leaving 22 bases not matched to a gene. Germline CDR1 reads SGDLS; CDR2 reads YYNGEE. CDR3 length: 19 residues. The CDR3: CASSPDGTSEGGRYCEQYF. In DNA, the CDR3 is TGTGCCAGCAGCCCAGACGGGACTAGCGAAGGGGGCCGCTACTGCGAGCAGTACTTC.

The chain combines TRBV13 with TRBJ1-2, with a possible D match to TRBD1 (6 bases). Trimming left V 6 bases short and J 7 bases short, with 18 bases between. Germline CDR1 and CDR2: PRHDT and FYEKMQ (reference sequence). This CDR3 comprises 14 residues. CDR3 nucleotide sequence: TGTGCCAGCAGGTCGCGACACAGGGAATGTGGCTACACCTTC. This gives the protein CASRSRHRECGYTF.

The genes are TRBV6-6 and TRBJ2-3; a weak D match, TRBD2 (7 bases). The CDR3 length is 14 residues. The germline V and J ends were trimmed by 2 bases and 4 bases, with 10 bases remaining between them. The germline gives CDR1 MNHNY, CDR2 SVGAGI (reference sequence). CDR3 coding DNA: TGTGCCAGCAGTTACGAGGGGGGGCCAGATACGCAGTATTTT. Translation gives CASSYEGGPDTQYF.

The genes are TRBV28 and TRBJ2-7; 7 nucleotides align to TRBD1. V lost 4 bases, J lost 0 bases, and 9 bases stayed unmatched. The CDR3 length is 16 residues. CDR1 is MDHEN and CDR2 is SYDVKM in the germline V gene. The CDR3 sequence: CASSWDSLITSYEQYF. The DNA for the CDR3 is TGTGCCAGCAGTTGGGACAGCCTCATTACCTCCTACGAGCAGTACTTC. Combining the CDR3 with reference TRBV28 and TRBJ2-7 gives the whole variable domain DVKVTQSSRYLVKRTGEKVFLECVQDMDHENMFWYRQDPGLGLRLIYFSYDVKMKEKGDIPEGYSVSREKKERFSLILESASTNQTSMYLCASSWDSLITSYEQYFGPGTRLTVT.

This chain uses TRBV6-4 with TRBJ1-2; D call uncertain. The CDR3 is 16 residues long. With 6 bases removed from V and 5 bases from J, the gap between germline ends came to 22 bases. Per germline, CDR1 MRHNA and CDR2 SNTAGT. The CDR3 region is CASRPDSNGPSYGYTF. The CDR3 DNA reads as TGTGCCAGCAGGCCGGACTCCAACGGGCCTTCGTATGGCTACACCTTC.

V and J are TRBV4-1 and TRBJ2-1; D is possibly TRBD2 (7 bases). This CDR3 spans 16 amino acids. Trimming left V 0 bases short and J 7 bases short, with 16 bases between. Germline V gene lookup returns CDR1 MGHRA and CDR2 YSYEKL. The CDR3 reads CASSQDRGGAGNEQFF. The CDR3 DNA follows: TGCGCCAGCAGCCAAGATAGGGGGGGGGCCGGGAATGAGCAGTTCTTC.

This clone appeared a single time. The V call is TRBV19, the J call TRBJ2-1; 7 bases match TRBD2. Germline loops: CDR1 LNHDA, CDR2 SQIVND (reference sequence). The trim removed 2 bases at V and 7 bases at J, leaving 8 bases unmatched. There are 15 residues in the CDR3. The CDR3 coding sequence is TGTGCCAGTAGTATAAAGCGGGGAGCATGGAATGAGCAGTTCTTC. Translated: CASSIKRGAWNEQFF.

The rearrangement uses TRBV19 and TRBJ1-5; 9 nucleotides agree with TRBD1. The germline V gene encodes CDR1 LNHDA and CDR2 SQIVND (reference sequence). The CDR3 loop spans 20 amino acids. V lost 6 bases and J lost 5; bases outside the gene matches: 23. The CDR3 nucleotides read TGTGCCAGTAGCCTCAGGAATCGGGACAGGGATGAGTTTGGGGATCAGCCCCAGCATTTT. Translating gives CASSLRNRDRDEFGDQPQHF.

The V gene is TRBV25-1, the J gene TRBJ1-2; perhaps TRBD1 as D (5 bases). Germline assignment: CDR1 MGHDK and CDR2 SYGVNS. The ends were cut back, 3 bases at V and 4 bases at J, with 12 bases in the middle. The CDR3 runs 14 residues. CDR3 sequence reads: CASSDPRVSYGYTF. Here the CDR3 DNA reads TGTGCCAGCAGTGACCCCAGGGTTAGCTATGGCTACACCTTC.

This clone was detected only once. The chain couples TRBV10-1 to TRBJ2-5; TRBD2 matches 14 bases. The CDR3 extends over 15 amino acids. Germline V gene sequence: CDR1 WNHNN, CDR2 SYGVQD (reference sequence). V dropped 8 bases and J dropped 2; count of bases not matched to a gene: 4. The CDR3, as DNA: TGCGCCAGCGGCCGACTAGCGGGGGGGCAAGAGACCCAGTACTTC. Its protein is CASGRLAGGQETQYF.

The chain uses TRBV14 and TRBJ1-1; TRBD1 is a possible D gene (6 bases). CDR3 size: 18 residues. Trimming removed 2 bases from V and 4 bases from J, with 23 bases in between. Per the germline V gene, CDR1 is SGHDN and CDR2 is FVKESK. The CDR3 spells CASSQMRGARGGGTEAFF. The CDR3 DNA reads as TGTGCCAGCAGCCAAATGAGGGGGGCCCGGGGGGGAGGCACTGAAGCTTTCTTT.

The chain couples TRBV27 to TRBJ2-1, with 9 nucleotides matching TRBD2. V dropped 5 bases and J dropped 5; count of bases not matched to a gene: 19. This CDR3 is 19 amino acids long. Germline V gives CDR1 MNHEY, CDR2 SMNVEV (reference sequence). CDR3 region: CASSPDSLPSGATNNEQFF. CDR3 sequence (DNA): TGTGCCAGCAGTCCCGACTCCCTCCCTAGCGGGGCGACAAACAATGAGCAGTTCTTC.

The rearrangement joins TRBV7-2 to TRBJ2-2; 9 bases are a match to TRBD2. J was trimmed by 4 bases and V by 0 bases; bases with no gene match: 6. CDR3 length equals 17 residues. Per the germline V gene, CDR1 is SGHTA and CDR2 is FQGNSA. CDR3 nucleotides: TGTGCCAGCAGCTTAGCGAATAGCGGGGGCCCCACCGGGGAGCTGTTTTTT. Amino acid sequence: CASSLANSGGPTGELFF.

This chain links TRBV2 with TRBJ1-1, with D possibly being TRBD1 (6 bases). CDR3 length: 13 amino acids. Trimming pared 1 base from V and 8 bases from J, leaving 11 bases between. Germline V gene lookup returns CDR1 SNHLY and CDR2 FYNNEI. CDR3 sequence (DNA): TGTGCCAGCAGTGAAGAGGGGGAAATCGAAGCTTTCTTT. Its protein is CASSEEGEIEAFF.

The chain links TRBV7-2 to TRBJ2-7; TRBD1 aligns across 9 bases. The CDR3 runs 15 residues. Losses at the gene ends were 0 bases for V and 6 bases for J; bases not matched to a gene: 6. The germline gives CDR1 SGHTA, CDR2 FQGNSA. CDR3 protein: CASSLAGTGYGEQYF. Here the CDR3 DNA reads TGTGCCAGCAGCTTAGCCGGGACAGGGTATGGCGAGCAGTACTTC. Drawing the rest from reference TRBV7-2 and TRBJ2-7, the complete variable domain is GAGVSQSPSNKVTEKGKDVELRCDPISGHTALYWYRQSLGQGLEFLIYFQGNSAPDKSGLPSDRFSAERTGGSVSTLTIQRTQQEDSAVYLCASSLAGTGYGEQYFGPGTRLTVT.

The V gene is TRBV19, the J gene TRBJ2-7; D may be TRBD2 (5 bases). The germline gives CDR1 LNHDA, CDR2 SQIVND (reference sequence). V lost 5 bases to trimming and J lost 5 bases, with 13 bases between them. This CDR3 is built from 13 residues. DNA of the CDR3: TGTGCCAGTAGTCTTATCCACGGGAACGAGCAGTACTTC. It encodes CASSLIHGNEQYF.

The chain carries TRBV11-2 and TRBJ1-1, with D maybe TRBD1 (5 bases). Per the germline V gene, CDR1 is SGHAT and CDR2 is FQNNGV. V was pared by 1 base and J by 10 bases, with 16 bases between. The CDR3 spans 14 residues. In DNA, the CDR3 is TGTGCCAGCAGCTTAGGAAGGGGCGCCTCGACAGCTTTCTTT. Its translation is CASSLGRGASTAFF. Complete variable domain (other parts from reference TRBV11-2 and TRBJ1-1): EAGVAQSPRYKIIEKRQSVAFWCNPISGHATLYWYQQILGQGPKLLIQFQNNGVVDDSQLPKDRFSAERLKGVDSTLKIQPAKLEDSAVYLCASSLGRGASTAFFGQGTRLTVV.

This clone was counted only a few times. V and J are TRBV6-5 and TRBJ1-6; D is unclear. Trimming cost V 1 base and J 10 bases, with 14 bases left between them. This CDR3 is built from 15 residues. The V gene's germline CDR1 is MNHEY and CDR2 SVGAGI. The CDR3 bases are TGTGCCAGCAGTTACTTGGCGGGTGGGATGTCACCCCTCCACTTT. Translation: CASSYLAGGMSPLHF.

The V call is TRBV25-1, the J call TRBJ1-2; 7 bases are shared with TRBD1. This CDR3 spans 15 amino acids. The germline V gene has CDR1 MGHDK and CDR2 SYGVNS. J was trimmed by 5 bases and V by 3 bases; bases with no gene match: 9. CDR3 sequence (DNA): TGTGCCAGCAGTGATGATAGAGGGACAGATTATGGCTACACCTTC. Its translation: CASSDDRGTDYGYTF.

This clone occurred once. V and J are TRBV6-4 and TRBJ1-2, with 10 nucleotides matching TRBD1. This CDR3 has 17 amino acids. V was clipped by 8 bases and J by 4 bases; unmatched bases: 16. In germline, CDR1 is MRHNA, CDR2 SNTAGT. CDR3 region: CASGIPGQGSLPYGYTF. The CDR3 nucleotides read TGTGCCAGCGGGATCCCGGGACAGGGGTCTTTACCCTATGGCTACACCTTC.

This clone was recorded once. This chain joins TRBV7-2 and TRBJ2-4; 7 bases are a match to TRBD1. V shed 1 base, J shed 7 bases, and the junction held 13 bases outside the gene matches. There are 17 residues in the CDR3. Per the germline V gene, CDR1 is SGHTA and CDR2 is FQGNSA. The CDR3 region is CASSLEATGLVRNIQYF. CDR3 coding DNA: TGTGCCAGCAGCTTAGAGGCGACAGGGCTGGTTAGGAACATTCAGTACTTC.

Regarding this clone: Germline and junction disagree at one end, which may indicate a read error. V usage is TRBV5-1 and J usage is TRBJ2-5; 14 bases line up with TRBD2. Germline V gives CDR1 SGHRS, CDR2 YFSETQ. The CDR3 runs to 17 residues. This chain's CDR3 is CASNLPVGLAGVETQYF. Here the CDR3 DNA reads TGCGCCAGCAACTTGCCCGTGGGACTAGCGGGGGTCGAGACCCAGTACTTC. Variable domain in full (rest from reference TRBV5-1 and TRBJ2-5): KAGVTQTPRYLIKTRGQQVTLSCSPISGHRSVSWYQQTPGQGLQFLFEYFSETQRNKGNFPGRFSGRQFSNSRSEMNVSTLELGDSALYLCASNLPVGLAGVETQYFGPGTRLLVL.